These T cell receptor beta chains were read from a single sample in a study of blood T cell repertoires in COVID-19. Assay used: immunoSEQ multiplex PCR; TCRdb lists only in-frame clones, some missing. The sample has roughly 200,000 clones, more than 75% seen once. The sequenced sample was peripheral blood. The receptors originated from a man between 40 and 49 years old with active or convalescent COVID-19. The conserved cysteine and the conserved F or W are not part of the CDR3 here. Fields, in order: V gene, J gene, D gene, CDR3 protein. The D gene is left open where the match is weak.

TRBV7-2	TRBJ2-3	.	ASSPSRTVNRPDTQY
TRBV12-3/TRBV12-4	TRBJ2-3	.	ASKISGTQY
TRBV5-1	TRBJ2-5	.	ASSLSSEETQY
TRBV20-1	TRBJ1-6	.	SASVAGARNSPLH
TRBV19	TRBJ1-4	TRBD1	ASSDRSNEKLF
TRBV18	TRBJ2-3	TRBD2	ASSPREGTDTQY
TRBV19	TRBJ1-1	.	ASKQQGLSTEAF
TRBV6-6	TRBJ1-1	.	ASSKTGKGSEAF
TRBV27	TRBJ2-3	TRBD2	ASSLGLETQY
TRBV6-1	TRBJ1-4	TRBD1	ASSDIGTGDEKLF
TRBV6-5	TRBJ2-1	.	ASSYAYEVDNQF
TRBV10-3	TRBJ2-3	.	AISEPFKTDTQY
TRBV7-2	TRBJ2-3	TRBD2	ASSLLAGTRTDTQY
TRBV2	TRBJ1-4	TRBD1	ASSVRTGSNEKLF
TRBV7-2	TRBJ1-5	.	ASSLGAFSNQPQH
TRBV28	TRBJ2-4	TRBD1	ASSRGQGIVLAKNIQY
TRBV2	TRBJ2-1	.	ASTPLGQTNEQF
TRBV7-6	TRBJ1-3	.	ASSLIPGWISGNTIY
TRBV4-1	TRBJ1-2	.	ASSQDDGGINYGYT
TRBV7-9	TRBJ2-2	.	ASSLARDSRDTGELF
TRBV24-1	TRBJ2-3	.	ATSLAGRTDTQY
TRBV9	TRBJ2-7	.	ASSVGVSSHEQY
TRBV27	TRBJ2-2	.	ASSFQTNTGELF
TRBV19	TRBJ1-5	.	ASSPLGGNQPQH
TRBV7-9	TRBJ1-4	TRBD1	ASSLGLTGGATNEKLF
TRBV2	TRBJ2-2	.	ASIPDRDTGELF
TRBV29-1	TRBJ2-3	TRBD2	SVEDHLAGVTDTQY
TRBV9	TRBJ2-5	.	ASSVGQRQETQY
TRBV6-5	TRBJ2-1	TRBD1	ASNNAGGGRDEQF
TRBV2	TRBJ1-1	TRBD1	ASRGGQGGTEAF
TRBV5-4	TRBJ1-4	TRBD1	ASSATGWGEKLF
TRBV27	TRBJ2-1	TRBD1	ASRLTPLTGWNEQF
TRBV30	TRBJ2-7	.	AWSLRYEQY
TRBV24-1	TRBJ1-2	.	ATSVSGAGYT
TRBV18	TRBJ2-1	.	ASSPIAEGLNEQF
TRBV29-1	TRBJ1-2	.	SVELADYGYT
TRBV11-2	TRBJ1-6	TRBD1	ASSLARPGGGSPLH
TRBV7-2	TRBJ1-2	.	ASSVRQTNYGYT
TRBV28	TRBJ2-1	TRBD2	ASTDESGITYNEQF
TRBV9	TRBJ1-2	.	ASSEGGDYGYT
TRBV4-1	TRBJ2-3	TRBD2	ASSVSGSGVDTQY
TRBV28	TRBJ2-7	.	ASSLPGPGVSYEQY
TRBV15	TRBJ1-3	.	ATSRGTREDTIY
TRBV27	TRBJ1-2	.	ASSEYRERGYT
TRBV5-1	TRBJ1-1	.	ASSALQGSSEAF
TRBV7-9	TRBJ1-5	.	ASSLSSPDYSNQPQH
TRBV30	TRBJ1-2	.	AWSARGGYT
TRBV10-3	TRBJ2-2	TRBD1	AISRTGSDGELF
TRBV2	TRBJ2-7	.	ASRTPQKAYEQY
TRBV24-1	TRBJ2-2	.	ATADTRGANTGELF
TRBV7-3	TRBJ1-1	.	ASRRQVNTEAF